Presented here are 21 T cell receptor beta chains from one specimen sequenced in a study of cytomegalovirus exposure and HLA in healthy donors. PCR amplification relied on 60 Vbeta primers (plus 13 Jbeta primers). Clones were read by immunoSEQ multiplex PCR, and TCRdb kept only the in-frame ones, dropping some. In the table there are around 140,000 clones, just under 80% of which are singletons. The sample consisted of PBMCs. Every receptor here comes from a male donor in good health and CMV-seronegative.

CDR3 DNA: TGTGCCAGTAGTAGCCCCGACAGGGGGCCAGGAAACACCATATATTTT. Translated, it gives CASSSPDRGPGNTIYF. V is TRBV19 and J is TRBJ1-3; 10 positions match TRBD1. Germline CDR1 LNHDA, CDR2 SQIVND (reference sequence). There are 16 residues in the CDR3. V shed 4 bases, J shed 4 bases, and the junction held 7 bases outside the gene matches.

On this clone itself: The junction departs from germline at one end; a sequencing error may be responsible. The genes are TRBV7-7 and TRBJ2-3; 7 bases line up with TRBD1. The germline gives CDR1 SSHAT, CDR2 FNYEAQ (reference sequence). The CDR3 totals 16 residues. The CDR3 DNA follows: TGTGCTAGCAGCCCAACAGGGGCCCCTCTCACAGATACGCAGTATTTT. Translating it yields CASSPTGAPLTDTQYF.

This chain connects TRBV4-3 to TRBJ1-1; D is possibly TRBD1 (6 bases). V lost 4 bases and J lost 6, with 21 bases in between. The CDR3 loop spans 16 amino acids. Germline CDR1 reads LGHNA; CDR2 reads YSLEER. Here the CDR3 reads CASSRLGQGIFPEAFF. The DNA of the CDR3 is TGCGCCAGCAGCCGATTAGGGCAGGGGATTTTCCCTGAAGCTTTCTTT.

The V call is TRBV28, the J call TRBJ2-2; possible D gene TRBD1, 5 bases. This CDR3 has 13 amino acids. The germline CDR1 and CDR2 sequences are MDHEN and SYDVKM. V gave up 3 bases and J gave up 5 bases, with 7 bases separating them. The CDR3 DNA reads as TGTGCCAGCAGTTTGGGGCGAACCGGGGAGCTGTTTTTT. It specifies CASSLGRTGELFF.

V and J are TRBV10-3 and TRBJ1-5; TRBD1 is a possible D gene (6 bases). The germline gives CDR1 ENHRY, CDR2 SYGVKD. The CDR3 sequence is 15 residues long. Trimming pared 2 bases from V and 7 bases from J, leaving 15 bases between. CDR3 in DNA: TGTGCCATCAGTGAGAAGGGTTCAGGGGTCCAGCCCCAGCATTTT. Amino acids: CAISEKGSGVQPQHF.

The chain recombines TRBV4-3 with TRBJ2-7; D possibly corresponds to TRBD1 (5 bases). The CDR3 extends over 13 amino acids. V gave up 4 bases and J gave up 3 bases, with 10 bases separating them. CDR1 and CDR2 (germline): LGHNA, YSLEER. The CDR3 is CASSRLRGYEQYF. The CDR3 nucleotides read TGCGCCAGCAGCCGTTTAAGGGGCTACGAGCAGTACTTC.

The chain couples TRBV13 to TRBJ1-1; a possible D gene is TRBD1 (5 bases). The germline V gene has CDR1 PRHDT and CDR2 FYEKMQ (reference sequence). The CDR3 runs 13 residues. V lost 5 bases and J 1 base, leaving 8 bases between the germline ends. The CDR3 DNA reads TGTGCCAGCAGCAGGGACTGGAACACTGAAGCTTTCTTT. Its translation is CASSRDWNTEAFF.

The rearrangement links TRBV5-6 to TRBJ1-2; no definite D call. Between the trimmed V and J ends, which lost 2 bases and 4 bases, there was a span of 12 bases. Per the germline V gene, CDR1 is SGHDT and CDR2 is YYEEEE. The CDR3 has 14 residues. CDR3 sequence (DNA): TGTGCCAGCAGCTTAGGAGGGAATTCCTATGGCTACACCTTC. It specifies CASSLGGNSYGYTF.

The chain uses TRBV18 and TRBJ1-1; D is unresolved. The V gene's germline CDR1 is KGHSH and CDR2 LQKENI. The CDR3 is made up of 15 amino acids. V shed 3 bases and J shed 1 base, with 12 bases lying between them. CDR3 in amino acids: CASSPGLIENTEAFF. The CDR3 DNA reads as TGTGCCAGCTCACCCGGGTTAATCGAGAACACTGAAGCTTTCTTT.

This rearrangement joins TRBV7-2 to TRBJ2-1, with 7 bases matching TRBD1. Germline V gene lookup returns CDR1 SGHTA and CDR2 FQGNSA. Trimming removed 2 bases from V and 5 bases from J; junction bases left unmatched: 6. This CDR3 is built from 15 residues. Here the CDR3 DNA reads TGTGCCAGCAGCTTAACCCGGGACAGTAACAATGAGCAGTTCTTC. Its translation: CASSLTRDSNNEQFF.

The J gene is TRBJ2-1, the V gene TRBV21-1; the table's D call TRBD1 went unverified against the DNA. TRBV21-1 counts as a pseudogene. The CDR3 covers 15 residues. The CDR3 nucleotides are TGTGCCAGCAGCAAAACGACAGGGGCCGCGAATGAGCAGTTCTTC. Its translation: CASSKTTGAANEQFF.

V gene TRBV11-3 combines with J gene TRBJ2-1; the match to TRBD1 covers 8 bases. The CDR3 has 16 residues. CDR1 and CDR2 (germline): SGHNT, YENEEA. Trimming cost V 0 bases and J 7 bases; bases outside gene matches: 8. The chain's CDR3 is CASSLDGGQVLNEQFF. CDR3 sequence (DNA): TGTGCCAGCAGCTTAGACGGGGGACAGGTTCTAAATGAGCAGTTCTTC.

This clone has more than one count but fewer than ten. The rearrangement uses TRBV4-2 and TRBJ2-7, with D uncertain. CDR1 and CDR2 (germline): LGHNA, YNFKEQ. The CDR3 runs to 14 residues. V was trimmed by 1 base and J by 0 bases, leaving 7 bases between them. The CDR3 DNA reads TGTGCCAGCAGCCAAGCTCCCTCCTCCTACGAGCAGTACTTC. Protein sequence: CASSQAPSSYEQYF.

The chain carries TRBV9 and TRBJ2-5, with TRBD1 identical over 9 bases. The CDR3 has 15 residues. Germline V gene data show CDR1 as SGDLS and CDR2 as YYNGEE. V trimming: 3 bases; J trimming: 5 bases; junction bases outside the gene matches: 8. CDR3 residues: CASSANRGRGETQYF. CDR3 in DNA: TGTGCCAGCAGCGCCAACAGGGGGCGAGGGGAGACCCAGTACTTC.

The chain links TRBV7-2 to TRBJ2-5, with unresolved D. CDR1 is SGHTA, CDR2 FQGNSA, per germline. This CDR3 contains 13 residues. V lost 5 bases and J 5 bases, leaving 12 bases between the germline ends. CDR3: CASSPPGSETQYF. DNA of the CDR3: TGTGCCAGCAGCCCCCCAGGTTCGGAGACCCAGTACTTC.

V gene TRBV5-1 combines with J gene TRBJ1-1; 8 positions match TRBD1. The CDR3 totals 15 residues. Per germline, CDR1 SGHRS and CDR2 YFSETQ. The J segment lost 3 bases and the V segment lost 3 bases, leaving 7 bases of the junction unmatched. CDR3 in amino acids: CASSSLDRDHTEAFF. CDR3 sequence (DNA): TGCGCCAGCAGCTCCTTGGACAGGGACCACACTGAAGCTTTCTTT. Supplemented by reference TRBV5-1 and TRBJ1-1, the full variable domain reads KAGVTQTPRYLIKTRGQQVTLSCSPISGHRSVSWYQQTPGQGLQFLFEYFSETQRNKGNFPGRFSGRQFSNSRSEMNVSTLELGDSALYLCASSSLDRDHTEAFFGQGTRLTVV.

This sequence joins TRBV19 and TRBJ2-7; D perhaps matches TRBD1 (6 bases). Germline values: CDR1 LNHDA, CDR2 SQIVND (reference sequence). The CDR3 consists of 14 residues. Deletions cut 4 bases from V and 0 bases from J, with 10 bases between. The CDR3 is CASSKRQVSYEQYF. The CDR3 region has the DNA TGTGCCAGTAGTAAACGACAGGTCTCCTACGAGCAGTACTTC.

V is TRBV18 and J is TRBJ1-5; TRBD1 aligns across 8 bases. This CDR3 contains 15 residues. Looked up from germline, CDR1 is KGHSH and CDR2 is LQKENI. V shed 1 base and J 6 bases; nucleotides not matched to a gene: 5. The CDR3 DNA reads TGTGCCAGCTCACCACAACAGGGGGAAAGTCAGCCCCAGCATTTT. It codes for CASSPQQGESQPQHF.

This chain joins TRBV27 and TRBJ2-7; D gene uncertain. The CDR3 runs to 15 residues. The V gene's germline CDR1 is MNHEY and CDR2 SMNVEV (reference sequence). Trimming left V 0 bases short and J 1 base short, with 10 bases between. Here the CDR3 reads CASSLSKAGSYEQYF. For the CDR3, the DNA is TGTGCCAGCAGTTTATCGAAAGCAGGTTCCTACGAGCAGTACTTC.

The CDR3: CASSLGTGAFQAKNIQYF. The CDR3 DNA reads as TGTGCCAGCAGCTTGGGGACAGGGGCCTTCCAGGCCAAAAACATTCAGTACTTC. The chain is built from TRBV7-9 and TRBJ2-4; 10 bases line up with TRBD1. This CDR3 has 18 residues. Trimming removed 3 bases from V and 1 base from J; junction bases left unmatched: 9. CDR1 and CDR2 (germline): SEHNR, FQNEAQ (reference sequence).

The V and J genes are TRBV6-6 and TRBJ1-1; a weak D match, TRBD1 (6 bases). The CDR3 extends over 13 amino acids. The germline CDR1 and CDR2 sequences are MNHNY and SVGAGI (reference sequence). Trimming removed 7 bases at V and 5 bases at J, with 14 bases between. The CDR3 reads CASTRDTWTEAFF. CDR3 coding DNA: TGTGCCAGCACCCGGGACACGTGGACTGAAGCTTTCTTT.